The 20 T cell receptor beta chains presented below share a single source sample, sequenced in a study of CD8 T cells in Susac syndrome. RNA totalling roughly 0.45 to 1 ug underwent reverse transcription with random hexamers. TCRdb passed the immunoSEQ multiplex PCR reads through MiXCR, listing each CDR3 protein once. The repertoire holds some 260,000 distinct CDR3 sequences, with about 85% as singletons. The sample taken for sequencing was CD8+ T cells from PBMCs. The receptors come from a human donor with multiple sclerosis.

The sample holds a few counts of this clonotype. This chain links TRBV4-1 with TRBJ2-7; TRBD2 agrees at 7 bases. Germline V gene data show CDR1 as MGHRA and CDR2 as YSYEKL. With V trimmed by 4 bases and J by 2 bases, 20 bases remained unmatched. The CDR3 is 19 amino acids. The CDR3, as DNA: TGCGCCAGCAGCCTACAGGAGAAACCGGGACTACCTCGAGCCTACGAGCAGTACTTC. Amino acids: CASSLQEKPGLPRAYEQYF.

V usage is TRBV29-1 and J usage is TRBJ2-1, with 9 positions matching TRBD2. Per germline, CDR1 SQVTM and CDR2 ANQGSEA. The CDR3 has 18 residues. J lost 5 bases, V lost 1 base, and 15 bases had no gene match. CDR3 protein: CSVEGRGATSGPHNEQFF. As DNA, the CDR3 is TGCAGCGTTGAAGGGAGGGGCGCGACTAGCGGTCCTCACAATGAGCAGTTCTTC.

The chain uses TRBV7-9 and TRBJ2-5; D not certain. The CDR3 spans 11 residues. Germline loops: CDR1 SEHNR, CDR2 FQNEAQ (reference sequence). Trimming removed 5 bases from V and 4 bases from J, with 5 bases in between. CDR3: CASSPTETQYF. DNA of the CDR3: TGTGCCAGCAGCCCGACAGAGACCCAGTACTTC.

V and J are TRBV9 and TRBJ2-5, with D perhaps TRBD2 (5 bases). Germline V lookup: CDR1 SGDLS, CDR2 YYNGEE. V lost 0 bases and J lost 2, with 11 bases in between. The CDR3 is 15 amino acids. Here the CDR3 reads CASSVVGSVQETQYF. CDR3 sequence (DNA): TGTGCCAGCAGCGTAGTCGGTAGCGTTCAAGAGACCCAGTACTTC.

This clonotype was picked up one time. The chain has TRBV10-3 and TRBJ1-5; 8 bases agree with TRBD1. The CDR3 contains 15 residues. CDR1 ENHRY and CDR2 SYGVKD come from the germline V gene. The V segment lost 11 bases and the J segment 0 bases; nucleotides outside the gene matches: 9. CDR3 loop: CAWRQGKYSNQPQHF. CDR3 nucleotide sequence: TGTGCCTGGAGACAGGGGAAATATAGCAATCAGCCCCAGCATTTT.

The rearrangement uses TRBV27 and TRBJ2-6, with a possible D match to TRBD1 (5 bases). V lost 9 bases and J 0 bases, leaving 15 bases between the germline ends. The CDR3 is 16 amino acids. Germline CDR1 is MNHEY and CDR2 is SMNVEV (reference sequence). In nucleotides, the CDR3 is TGTGCCAGTTCGACAGACACCTACTCTGGGGCCAACGTCCTGACTTTC. This codes for CASSTDTYSGANVLTF.

This clonotype showed up just once. CDR3 sequence (DNA): TGTGCTAGTGGCCCGACAGGGTGTTACTCCTACGAGCAGTACTTC. Amino acids: CASGPTGCYSYEQYF. V is TRBV12-5 and J is TRBJ2-7, with 7 positions matching TRBD1. The length of the CDR3 is 15 residues. From germline, CDR1 is LGHNT and CDR2 FRNRAP. J was trimmed by 0 bases and V by 6 bases; bases with no gene match: 8.

DNA for the CDR3: TGTGCTAGTGGTTTGGCCAGGGGCAGAAGCCCCCAAGAGACCCAGTACTTC. Its translation is CASGLARGRSPQETQYF. This chain connects TRBV12-5 to TRBJ2-5; D is perhaps TRBD1 (6 bases). CDR1 and CDR2 from the germline V gene are LGHNT and FRNRAP. The CDR3 is made up of 17 amino acids. Trimming pared 1 base from V and 1 base from J, leaving 16 bases between.

J is TRBJ2-5 and V is TRBV13; D is possibly TRBD2 (5 bases). The CDR3 totals 16 residues. V was cut by 0 bases and J by 5 bases, with 16 bases left in between. Germline CDR1 is PRHDT and CDR2 is FYEKMQ (reference sequence). The CDR3: CASSLGLLDNGETQYF. The CDR3 coding sequence is TGTGCCAGCAGCTTAGGCCTACTAGATAATGGGGAGACCCAGTACTTC.

J is TRBJ2-1 and V is TRBV4-1; 10 bases are a match to TRBD2. Per germline, CDR1 MGHRA and CDR2 YSYEKL. Trimming took 1 base from V and 5 from J; bases not matched to a gene: 5. The CDR3 runs to 16 residues. CDR3 DNA sequence: TGCGCCAGCAGCCAAGCACAAGCGGGAGGGAACAATGAGCAGTTCTTC. This encodes CASSQAQAGGNNEQFF.

V usage is TRBV28 and J usage is TRBJ1-5; the D gene is possibly TRBD1 (6 bases). CDR1 and CDR2 from the germline V gene are MDHEN and SYDVKM. V was trimmed by 4 bases and J by 3 bases, leaving 13 bases between them. CDR3 length: 15 residues. CDR3 sequence reads: CASSWVGQINQPQHF. The DNA for the CDR3 is TGTGCCAGCAGTTGGGTTGGACAGATCAATCAGCCCCAGCATTTT.

The J gene is TRBJ2-3, the V gene TRBV9; the D gene is possibly TRBD2 (6 bases). V lost 5 bases and J lost 4, with 29 bases in between. Germline assignment: CDR1 SGDLS and CDR2 YYNGEE. There are 19 residues in the CDR3. The CDR3 loop reads CASSHPLNNTGVRPDTQYF. CDR3 in DNA: TGTGCCAGCAGTCACCCCCTCAACAATACGGGAGTTCGCCCAGATACGCAGTATTTT. Full variable domain (remainder filled in from reference TRBV9 and TRBJ2-3): DSGVTQTPKHLITATGQRVTLRCSPRSGDLSVYWYQQSLDQGLQFLIQYYNGEERAKGNILERFSAQQFPDLHSELNLSSLELGDSALYFCASSHPLNNTGVRPDTQYFGPGTRLTVL.

The rearrangement links TRBV10-3 to TRBJ2-6; D remains unclear. This CDR3 spans 15 amino acids. Germline CDR1 ENHRY, CDR2 SYGVKD. V was trimmed by 6 bases and J by 1 base, leaving 10 bases between them. The DNA for the CDR3 is TGTGCCATCAGCCCGGACGGTTCTGGGGCCAACGTCCTGACTTTC. Its translation: CAISPDGSGANVLTF.

This clonotype appeared a few times. The rearrangement links TRBV10-3 to TRBJ2-2, with D unresolved. This CDR3 contains 14 residues. V gave up 11 bases and J gave up 4 bases, with 17 bases separating them. CDR1 is ENHRY, CDR2 SYGVKD, per germline. The CDR3 sequence is CAHGEATLTGELFF. The CDR3 DNA is TGTGCCCATGGTGAGGCTACACTCACCGGGGAGCTGTTTTTT.

The chain carries TRBV20-1 and TRBJ1-2, with D possibly matching TRBD1 (6 bases). Germline lookup yields CDR1 DFQATT and CDR2 SNEGSKA (reference sequence). There are 15 residues in the CDR3. V gave up 0 bases and J gave up 6 bases, with 17 bases separating them. The CDR3, as DNA: TGCAGTGCTAGAGATCTACGTGCAGGGGCGGATGGCTACACCTTC. It codes for CSARDLRAGADGYTF.

The chain is built from TRBV9 and TRBJ1-1, with D unresolved. V gave up 0 bases and J gave up 1 base, with 4 bases separating them. Germline V gene sequence: CDR1 SGDLS, CDR2 YYNGEE. The CDR3 totals 13 residues. CDR3 sequence reads: CASSVVANTEAFF. In DNA form, the CDR3 reads TGTGCCAGCAGCGTAGTTGCGAACACTGAAGCTTTCTTT.

The rearrangement uses TRBV5-5 and TRBJ2-1, with D maybe TRBD2 (6 bases). CDR3 length equals 17 residues. V shed 2 bases and J shed 3 bases, with 18 bases lying between them. Germline V gene data show CDR1 as SGHKS and CDR2 as YYEKEE (reference sequence). The CDR3 DNA sequence: TGTGCCAGCAGCTTCCGAGGGAAGCGGGCAATCTACAATGAGCAGTTCTTC. Translated: CASSFRGKRAIYNEQFF. The complete variable domain, with remaining parts taken from reference TRBV5-5 and TRBJ2-1, reads DAGVTQSPTHLIKTRGQQVTLRCSPISGHKSVSWYQQVLGQGPQFIFQYYEKEERGRGNFPDRFSARQFPNYSSELNVNALLLGDSALYLCASSFRGKRAIYNEQFFGPGTRLTVL.

This rearrangement joins TRBV7-9 to TRBJ1-3; no definite D call. Germline lookup yields CDR1 SEHNR and CDR2 FQNEAQ (reference sequence). Between the trimmed V and J ends, which lost 6 bases and 0 bases, there was a span of 12 bases. The CDR3 covers 15 residues. The CDR3 bases are TGTGCCAGCAGGAGCGAAAGTAGCTCTGGAAACACCATATATTTT. This sequence encodes CASRSESSSGNTIYF. Variable domain in full (rest from reference TRBV7-9 and TRBJ1-3): DTGVSQNPRHKITKRGQNVTFRCDPISEHNRLYWYRQTLGQGPEFLTYFQNEAQLEKSRLLSDRFSAERPKGSFSTLEIQRTEQGDSAMYLCASRSESSSGNTIYFGEGSWLTVV.

This clonotype has only one observation. The chain is built from TRBV29-1 and TRBJ1-4; maybe TRBD1 (6 bases). This CDR3 is 12 amino acids long. Deletions cut 3 bases from V and 8 bases from J, with 10 bases between. Looked up from germline, CDR1 is SQVTM and CDR2 is ANQGSEA. The DNA for the CDR3 is TGCAGCGTTGAGCAGGGGAACGAAAAACTGTTTTTT. This gives the protein CSVEQGNEKLFF.

V usage is TRBV7-8 and J usage is TRBJ2-1; 7 nucleotides line up with TRBD2. The junction had 8 bases not matched to a gene; V was cut back by 1 base and J by 5 bases. The length of the CDR3 is 16 residues. Germline-derived CDR1 and CDR2 are SGHVS and FQNEAQ. CDR3 DNA: TGTGCCAGCAGCTTAGGGGGGGAGGGACTTCACAATGAGCAGTTCTTC. This translates into CASSLGGEGLHNEQFF. Variable domain in full (rest from reference TRBV7-8 and TRBJ2-1): GAGVSQSPRYKVAKRGQDVALRCDPISGHVSLFWYQQALGQGPEFLTYFQNEAQLDKSGLPSDRFFAERPEGSVSTLKIQRTQQEDSAVYLCASSLGGEGLHNEQFFGPGTRLTVL.